Listed below are T cell receptor beta chains from one sample, sequenced in a study of beta chain features in type 1 diabetes. Assay used: immunoSEQ multiplex PCR; TCRdb lists only in-frame clones, some missing. The table includes 550,000 to 850,000 clones, 10% to 15% detected once. Material for sequencing was naive CD4+ T cells from blood. Source of these receptors: a young man with type 1 diabetes. CDR3s include the opening cysteine and the closing phenylalanine or tryptophan. The D gene is left open where the match is weak. Some rows mark clone size as missing; the rest say once, few, many or name a class of expanded clone.

v_call: TRBV7-9
d_call: .
clone_size: .
j_call: TRBJ1-1
cdr3_aa: CASRRRGNTEAFF
cdr3_nt: TGTGCCAGCAGACGACGGGGGAACACTGAAGCTTTCTTT

v_call: TRBV30
d_call: .
clone_size: .
j_call: TRBJ1-6
cdr3_aa: CAWNGQGNSPLHF
cdr3_nt: TGTGCCTGGAACGGCCAGGGAAATTCACCCCTCCACTTT

v_call: TRBV2
d_call: .
clone_size: .
j_call: TRBJ2-5
cdr3_aa: CASSERDSLQETQYF
cdr3_nt: TGTGCCAGCAGTGAACGTGACAGCCTCCAAGAGACCCAGTACTTC

v_call: TRBV10-3
d_call: .
clone_size: few
j_call: TRBJ1-5
cdr3_aa: CAISEYENQPQHF
cdr3_nt: TGTGCCATCAGTGAATACGAAAATCAGCCCCAGCATTTT

v_call: TRBV5-1
d_call: TRBD1
clone_size: few
j_call: TRBJ1-1
cdr3_aa: CASSLFDRDESEAFF
cdr3_nt: TGCGCCAGCAGCTTGTTTGACAGGGATGAGAGTGAAGCTTTCTTT

v_call: TRBV4-1
d_call: TRBD1
clone_size: .
j_call: TRBJ1-6
cdr3_aa: CASSQRGQVDNSPLHF
cdr3_nt: TGCGCCAGCAGCCAAAGAGGACAGGTAGATAATTCACCCCTCCACTTT

v_call: TRBV21-1
d_call: .
clone_size: .
j_call: TRBJ2-6
cdr3_aa: CASSKGEGQNGSGANVLTF
cdr3_nt: TGTGCCAGCAGCAAAGGGGAGGGACAGAACGGCTCTGGGGCCAACGTCCTGACTTTC

v_call: TRBV30
d_call: .
clone_size: .
j_call: TRBJ2-1
cdr3_aa: CAWSVRANEQFF
cdr3_nt: TGTGCCTGGAGTGTAAGGGCGAATGAGCAGTTCTTC

v_call: TRBV28
d_call: .
clone_size: .
j_call: TRBJ1-2
cdr3_aa: CASSLAAYNYGYTF
cdr3_nt: TGTGCCAGCAGTTTGGCAGCATACAACTATGGCTACACCTTC

v_call: TRBV7-9
d_call: .
clone_size: few
j_call: TRBJ2-1
cdr3_aa: CASSLRGYEQFF
cdr3_nt: TGTGCCAGCAGCTTACGGGGCTATGAGCAGTTCTTC

v_call: TRBV5-1
d_call: .
clone_size: .
j_call: TRBJ2-2
cdr3_aa: CASSLDRANTGELFF
cdr3_nt: TGCGCCAGCAGCTTGGATAGGGCGAACACCGGGGAGCTGTTTTTT

v_call: TRBV7-2
d_call: .
clone_size: .
j_call: TRBJ1-5
cdr3_aa: CASSPRDGSNQPQHF
cdr3_nt: TGTGCCAGCAGCCCCAGGGACGGTAGCAATCAGCCCCAGCATTTT

v_call: TRBV9
d_call: .
clone_size: .
j_call: TRBJ1-4
cdr3_aa: CASSEQANEKLFF
cdr3_nt: TGTGCCAGCAGCGAACAAGCGAATGAAAAACTGTTTTTT

v_call: TRBV30
d_call: .
clone_size: .
j_call: TRBJ2-7
cdr3_aa: CAWSHRWGEYEQYF
cdr3_nt: TGTGCCTGGAGCCACCGCTGGGGGGAATACGAGCAGTACTTC

v_call: TRBV14
d_call: .
clone_size: few
j_call: TRBJ1-3
cdr3_aa: CASSPAGRQIFGNTIYF
cdr3_nt: TGTGCCAGCAGCCCGGCGGGCCGGCAGATCTTTGGAAACACCATATATTTT

v_call: TRBV10-3
d_call: TRBD1
clone_size: .
j_call: TRBJ1-2
cdr3_aa: CAISPGDRSDGYTF
cdr3_nt: TGTGCCATCAGCCCCGGGGACAGGTCGGATGGCTACACCTTC

v_call: TRBV9
d_call: .
clone_size: .
j_call: TRBJ2-5
cdr3_aa: CASSVAGETQYF
cdr3_nt: TGTGCCAGCAGCGTAGCAGGGGAGACCCAGTACTTC

v_call: TRBV30
d_call: .
clone_size: .
j_call: TRBJ1-2
cdr3_aa: CAWSFQGRRTF
cdr3_nt: TGTGCCTGGAGCTTCCAGGGCAGGCGCACCTTC

v_call: TRBV11-3
d_call: .
clone_size: .
j_call: TRBJ2-3
cdr3_aa: CASSPGTLEGTQYF
cdr3_nt: TGTGCCAGCAGCCCTGGGACGTTGGAGGGTACGCAGTATTTT

v_call: TRBV7-2
d_call: .
clone_size: .
j_call: TRBJ2-3
cdr3_aa: CASSASTDTQYF
cdr3_nt: TGTGCCAGCAGCGCCTCCACAGATACGCAGTATTTT

v_call: TRBV5-1
d_call: .
clone_size: .
j_call: TRBJ2-1
cdr3_aa: CASTGQLSSYNEQFF
cdr3_nt: TGCGCCAGCACCGGACAGTTGAGCTCCTACAATGAGCAGTTCTTC

v_call: TRBV2
d_call: TRBD1
clone_size: .
j_call: TRBJ2-1
cdr3_aa: CASSARTGTYNEQFF
cdr3_nt: TGTGCCAGCAGTGCCCGGACAGGAACCTACAATGAGCAGTTCTTC

v_call: TRBV6-1
d_call: TRBD1
clone_size: few
j_call: TRBJ1-5
cdr3_aa: CASSWTGQPQHF
cdr3_nt: TGTGCCAGCAGCTGGACAGGTCAGCCCCAGCATTTT

v_call: TRBV6-4
d_call: .
clone_size: .
j_call: TRBJ2-1
cdr3_aa: CASGNQIGNEQFF
cdr3_nt: TGTGCCAGCGGCAATCAAATCGGTAATGAGCAGTTCTTC

v_call: TRBV30
d_call: .
clone_size: .
j_call: TRBJ1-6
cdr3_aa: CACSQLPRGSPLHF
cdr3_nt: TGTGCCTGTTCACAGTTACCAAGGGGTTCACCCCTCCACTTT

v_call: TRBV2
d_call: .
clone_size: .
j_call: TRBJ2-7
cdr3_aa: CASTVTGLGGDEQYF
cdr3_nt: TGTGCCAGCACCGTAACAGGGCTTGGTGGGGACGAGCAGTACTTC

v_call: TRBV6-5
d_call: .
clone_size: .
j_call: TRBJ1-4
cdr3_aa: CASSRDSREKLFF
cdr3_nt: TGTGCCAGCAGCCGCGACTCGAGGGAAAAACTGTTTTTT

v_call: TRBV5-1
d_call: .
clone_size: .
j_call: TRBJ2-3
cdr3_aa: CASSLASHGKSTDTQYF
cdr3_nt: TGCGCCAGCAGCTTGGCCTCACACGGGAAGAGCACAGATACGCAGTATTTT

v_call: TRBV7-3
d_call: .
clone_size: .
j_call: TRBJ2-1
cdr3_aa: CASSFGQYNEQFF
cdr3_nt: TGTGCCAGCAGCTTTGGACAGTACAATGAGCAGTTCTTC

v_call: TRBV2
d_call: .
clone_size: .
j_call: TRBJ2-7
cdr3_aa: CASTMGPYEQYF
cdr3_nt: TGTGCCAGCACCATGGGACCCTACGAGCAGTACTTC

v_call: TRBV5-1
d_call: TRBD2
clone_size: few
j_call: TRBJ2-5
cdr3_aa: CASSPGLAVETQYF
cdr3_nt: TGCGCCAGCAGCCCCGGACTAGCGGTAGAGACCCAGTACTTC

v_call: TRBV30
d_call: .
clone_size: few
j_call: TRBJ2-7
cdr3_aa: CAWSASVGYEQYF
cdr3_nt: TGTGCCTGGAGTGCTAGCGTTGGATACGAGCAGTACTTC

v_call: TRBV19
d_call: .
clone_size: few
j_call: TRBJ2-3
cdr3_aa: CASSPGAIDHTQYF
cdr3_nt: TGTGCCAGTAGTCCAGGGGCCATAGACCATACGCAGTATTTT

v_call: TRBV7-2
d_call: .
clone_size: .
j_call: TRBJ2-7
cdr3_aa: CASRSGASAYEQYF
cdr3_nt: TGTGCCAGCAGGTCTGGGGCTTCGGCCTACGAGCAGTACTTC

v_call: TRBV5-4
d_call: .
clone_size: few
j_call: TRBJ1-1
cdr3_aa: CASSPYTENTEAFF
cdr3_nt: TGTGCCAGCAGCCCGTACACGGAGAACACTGAAGCTTTCTTT

v_call: TRBV29-1
d_call: TRBD1
clone_size: few
j_call: TRBJ1-2
cdr3_aa: CSVTRQGGDIGYTF
cdr3_nt: TGCAGCGTGACTCGACAGGGTGGGGATATTGGCTACACCTTC

v_call: TRBV5-1
d_call: .
clone_size: few
j_call: TRBJ2-7
cdr3_aa: CASSIRDTSYEQYF
cdr3_nt: TGCGCCAGCAGCATCCGGGACACATCCTACGAGCAGTACTTC